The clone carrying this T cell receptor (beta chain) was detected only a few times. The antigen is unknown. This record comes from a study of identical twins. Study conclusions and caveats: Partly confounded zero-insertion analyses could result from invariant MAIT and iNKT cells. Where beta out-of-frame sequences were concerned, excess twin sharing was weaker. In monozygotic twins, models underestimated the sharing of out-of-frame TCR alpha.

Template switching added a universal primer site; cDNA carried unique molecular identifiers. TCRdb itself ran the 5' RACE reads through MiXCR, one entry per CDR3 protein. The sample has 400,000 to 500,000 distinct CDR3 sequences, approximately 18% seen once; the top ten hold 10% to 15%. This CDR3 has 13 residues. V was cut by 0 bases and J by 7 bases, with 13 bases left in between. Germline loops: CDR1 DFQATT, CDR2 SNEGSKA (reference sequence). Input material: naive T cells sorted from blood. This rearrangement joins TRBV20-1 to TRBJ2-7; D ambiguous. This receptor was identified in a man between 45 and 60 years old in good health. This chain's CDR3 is CSARDRSVGEQYF. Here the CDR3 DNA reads TGCAGTGCTAGAGATCGTTCGGTGGGGGAGCAGTACTTC.